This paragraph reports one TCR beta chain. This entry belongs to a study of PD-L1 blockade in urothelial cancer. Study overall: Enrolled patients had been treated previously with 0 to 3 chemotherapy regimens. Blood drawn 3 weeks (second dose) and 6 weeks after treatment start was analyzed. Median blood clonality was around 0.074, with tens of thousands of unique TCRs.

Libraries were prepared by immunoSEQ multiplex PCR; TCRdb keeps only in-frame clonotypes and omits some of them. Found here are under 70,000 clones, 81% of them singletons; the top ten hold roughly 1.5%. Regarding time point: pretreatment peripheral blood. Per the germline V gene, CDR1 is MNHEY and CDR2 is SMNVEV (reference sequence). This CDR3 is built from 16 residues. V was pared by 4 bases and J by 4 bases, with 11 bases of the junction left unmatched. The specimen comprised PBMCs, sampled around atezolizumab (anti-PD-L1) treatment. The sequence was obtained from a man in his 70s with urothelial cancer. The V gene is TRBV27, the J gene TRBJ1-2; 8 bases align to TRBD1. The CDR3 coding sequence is TGTGCCAGCAGTTCGCCTGACAGGGGCGACCCCTATGGCTACACCTTC. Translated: CASSSPDRGDPYGYTF.